These T cell receptor beta chains were read from a single sample in a study of early T cells in non-severe SARS-CoV-2 infection. One entry per CDR3 protein, called by TCRdb with MiXCR from the 5' RACE reads. Among 80,000 to 95,000 distinct CDR3 sequences listed, about 15% were seen once. Sequencing input: whole blood. The receptors shown here come from an adult who was a healthcare worker with PCR-confirmed SARS-CoV-2 infection or an uninfected control (not recorded which). The CDR3 runs from the conserved cysteine through the conserved F or W. Each record gives: clone size, J gene, V gene, D gene, CDR3 protein, CDR3 DNA. A D gene is named only where the DNA matches it firmly. Size tells how often a clone was seen (once, few, many) or the class of an expanded clone, and some rows leave it out.

NA TRBJ2-3 TRBV11-2 TRBD2 CASSLESFAAGGRKDTQYF TGTGCCAGCAGCTTAGAGAGTTTCGCAGCGGGGGGCCGCAAAGATACGCAGTATTTT
many TRBJ2-6 TRBV27 NA CASSLWSGSGANVLTF TGTGCCAGCAGTTTATGGTCCGGGTCGGGGGCCAACGTCCTGACTTTC
few TRBJ2-1 TRBV9 NA CASSGGDRLNEQFF TGTGCCAGCAGCGGGGGGGACAGACTTAATGAGCAGTTCTTC
many TRBJ2-5 TRBV7-8 NA CASSPPLKQYQETQYF TGTGCCAGCAGCCCCCCGCTCAAGCAGTACCAAGAGACCCAGTACTTC
many TRBJ2-1 TRBV3-1 NA CASSQVWGEQFF TGTGCCAGCAGCCAAGTTTGGGGTGAGCAGTTCTTC
few TRBJ1-1 TRBV11-2 TRBD1 CASSFTGTARNTEAFF TGTGCCAGCAGCTTCACCGGGACAGCGAGGAACACTGAAGCTTTCTTT
many TRBJ1-2 TRBV10-3 NA CAITDILANYGYTF TGTGCCATCACCGACATCTTAGCTAACTATGGCTACACCTTC
NA TRBJ1-6 TRBV25-1 TRBD1 CASKGTGNSPLHF TGTGCCTCAAAGGGGACAGGGAACTCACCCCTCCACTTT
few TRBJ1-1 TRBV2 NA CASSTNENTEAFF TGTGCCAGCAGTACTAACGAGAACACTGAAGCTTTCTTT
many TRBJ2-4 TRBV18 NA CASSPPSGYAKNIQYF TGTGCCAGCTCACCACCTAGCGGATACGCCAAAAACATTCAGTACTTC
few TRBJ2-2 TRBV20-1 NA CSARPGRSNTGELFF TGCAGTGCTAGACCCGGCAGGTCGAACACCGGGGAGCTGTTTTTT
few TRBJ1-3 TRBV10-3 NA CAISESGNSGNTIYF TGTGCCATCAGTGAATCTGGGAACTCTGGAAACACCATATATTTT
few TRBJ2-4 TRBV10-2 NA CASSPVGIQYF TGCGCCAGCAGCCCGGTCGGCATTCAGTACTTC
NA TRBJ1-3 TRBV12-3/TRBV12-4 NA CASSQPNTIYF TGTGCCAGCAGCCAACCAAACACCATATATTTT
NA TRBJ2-2 TRBV10-2 NA CASSEFGVTGELFF TGCGCCAGCAGTGAGTTTGGGGTCACCGGGGAGCTGTTTTTT
NA TRBJ1-1 TRBV4-1 NA CASSQGGGASTEAFF TGCGCCAGCAGCCAAGGGGGCGGGGCTAGCACTGAAGCTTTCTTT
NA TRBJ2-1 TRBV20-1 NA CSARDIQRRSSYNEQFF TGCAGTGCTAGAGATATTCAGCGTAGAAGCTCCTACAATGAGCAGTTCTTC
few TRBJ2-5 TRBV9 TRBD2 CASSGLNSGRTTQYF TGTGCCAGCAGCGGTTTAAATAGCGGGCGCACGACCCAGTACTTC
NA TRBJ2-1 TRBV7-3 NA CASSLGPIGVMNEQFF TGTGCCAGCAGCTTAGGGCCGATCGGGGTAATGAATGAGCAGTTCTTC
few TRBJ1-1 TRBV18 NA CASSQTENTEAFF TGTGCCAGCTCACAGACGGAGAACACTGAAGCTTTCTTT
NA TRBJ1-1 TRBV29-1 NA CSGAENTEAFF TGCAGCGGAGCGGAGAACACTGAAGCTTTCTTT
few TRBJ1-6 TRBV7-9 TRBD1 CASSPGQRTYNSPLHF TGTGCCAGCAGCCCGGGACAGCGGACCTATAATTCACCCCTCCACTTT
NA TRBJ2-2 TRBV5-6 NA CASSLESGEDGELFF TGTGCCAGCAGCTTGGAGTCAGGGGAAGACGGGGAGCTGTTTTTT
NA TRBJ2-1 TRBV5-4 TRBD2 CASSDAGTSVRF TGTGCCAGCAGCGACGCCGGGACTAGCGTCCGCTTC
few TRBJ2-1 TRBV27 TRBD1 CASKRDRVGNEQFF TGTGCCAGCAAACGGGACAGGGTAGGAAATGAGCAGTTCTTC
NA TRBJ2-2 TRBV20-1 TRBD2 CSVRAPGTSPGELFF TGCAGTGTTAGGGCCCCCGGGACTAGTCCCGGGGAGCTGTTTTTT
NA TRBJ2-5 TRBV12-3/TRBV12-4 NA CASSPGRTQETQYF TGTGCCAGCAGCCCCGGGAGAACCCAAGAGACCCAGTACTTC
NA TRBJ1-5 TRBV2 NA CASSEDLQLGQNQPQHF TGTGCCAGCAGTGAGGACCTACAGTTAGGACAAAATCAGCCCCAGCATTTT
few TRBJ1-1 TRBV12-3/TRBV12-4 NA CASSSYRVRDTEAFF TGTGCCAGCAGTTCGTACAGGGTAAGGGACACTGAAGCTTTCTTT
NA TRBJ1-4 TRBV6-1 TRBD1 CASSRDRGGEKLFF TGTGCCAGCAGTAGGGACAGGGGAGGTGAAAAACTGTTTTTT
NA TRBJ2-1 TRBV11-2 TRBD2 CASSLFSRGGRNEQFF TGTGCCAGCAGCTTATTTTCGCGGGGGGGTCGGAATGAGCAGTTCTTC
few TRBJ1-1 TRBV6-2/TRBV6-3 NA CASSYPGEAFF TGTGCCAGCAGTTACCCAGGGGAAGCTTTCTTT
few TRBJ1-6 TRBV10-2 NA CASHGFDYNSPLHF TGCGCCAGCCATGGGTTCGACTATAATTCACCCCTCCACTTT
NA TRBJ2-3 TRBV6-5 NA CASGPDSRTFSDTQYF TGTGCCAGCGGACCGGACAGTCGGACTTTTTCAGATACGCAGTATTTT
NA TRBJ1-1 TRBV29-1 NA CSVGIRGGTEAFF TGCAGCGTTGGGATAAGGGGCGGCACTGAAGCTTTCTTT
many TRBJ1-6 TRBV12-3/TRBV12-4 TRBD1 CASSLWTGSRNNSPLHF TGTGCCAGCAGTCTATGGACAGGGAGTAGGAATAATTCACCCCTCCACTTT
NA TRBJ1-4 TRBV7-6 TRBD1 CASSLEGASNEKLFF TGTGCCAGCAGCTTAGAGGGGGCTTCTAATGAAAAACTGTTTTTT